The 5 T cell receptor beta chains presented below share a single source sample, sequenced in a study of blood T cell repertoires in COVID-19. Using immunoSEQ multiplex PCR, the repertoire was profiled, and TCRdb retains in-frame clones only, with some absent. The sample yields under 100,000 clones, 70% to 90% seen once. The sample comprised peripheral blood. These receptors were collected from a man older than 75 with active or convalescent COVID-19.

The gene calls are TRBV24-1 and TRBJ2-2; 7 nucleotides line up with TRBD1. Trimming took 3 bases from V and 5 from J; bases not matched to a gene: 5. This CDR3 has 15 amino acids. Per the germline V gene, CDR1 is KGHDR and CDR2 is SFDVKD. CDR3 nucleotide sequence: TGTGCCACCAGTGATGACAGGGCAGGAACCGGGGAGCTGTTTTTT. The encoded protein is CATSDDRAGTGELFF.

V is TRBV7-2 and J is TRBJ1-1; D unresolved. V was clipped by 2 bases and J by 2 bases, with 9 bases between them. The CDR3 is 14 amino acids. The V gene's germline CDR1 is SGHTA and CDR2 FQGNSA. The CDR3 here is CASSLIRANTEAFF. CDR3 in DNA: TGTGCCAGCAGCTTAATAAGAGCTAACACTGAAGCTTTCTTT. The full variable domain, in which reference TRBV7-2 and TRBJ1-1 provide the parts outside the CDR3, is GAGVSQSPSNKVTEKGKDVELRCDPISGHTALYWYRQSLGQGLEFLIYFQGNSAPDKSGLPSDRFSAERTGGSVSTLTIQRTQQEDSAVYLCASSLIRANTEAFFGQGTRLTVV.

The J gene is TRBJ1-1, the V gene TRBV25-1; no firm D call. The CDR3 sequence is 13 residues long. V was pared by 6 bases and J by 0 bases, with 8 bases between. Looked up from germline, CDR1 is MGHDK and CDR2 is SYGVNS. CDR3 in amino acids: CASRQLMNTEAFF. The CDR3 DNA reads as TGTGCCAGCAGACAGCTTATGAACACTGAAGCTTTCTTT.

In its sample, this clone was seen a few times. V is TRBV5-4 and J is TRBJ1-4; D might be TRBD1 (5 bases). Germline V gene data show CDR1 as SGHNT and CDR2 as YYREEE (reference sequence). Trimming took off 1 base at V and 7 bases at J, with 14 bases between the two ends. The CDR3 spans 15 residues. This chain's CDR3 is CASSLRGGVGEKLFF. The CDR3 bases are TGTGCCAGCAGCTTGAGAGGAGGGGTTGGTGAAAAACTGTTTTTT.

CDR3 region: CASTLLSGNTIYF. DNA for the CDR3: TGTGCCAGTACGTTACTCTCTGGAAACACCATATATTTT. The chain combines TRBV2 with TRBJ1-3; no clear D gene. CDR3 length equals 13 residues. Germline V gene data show CDR1 as SNHLY and CDR2 as FYNNEI. V shed 9 bases and J shed 0 bases, with 9 bases lying between them.